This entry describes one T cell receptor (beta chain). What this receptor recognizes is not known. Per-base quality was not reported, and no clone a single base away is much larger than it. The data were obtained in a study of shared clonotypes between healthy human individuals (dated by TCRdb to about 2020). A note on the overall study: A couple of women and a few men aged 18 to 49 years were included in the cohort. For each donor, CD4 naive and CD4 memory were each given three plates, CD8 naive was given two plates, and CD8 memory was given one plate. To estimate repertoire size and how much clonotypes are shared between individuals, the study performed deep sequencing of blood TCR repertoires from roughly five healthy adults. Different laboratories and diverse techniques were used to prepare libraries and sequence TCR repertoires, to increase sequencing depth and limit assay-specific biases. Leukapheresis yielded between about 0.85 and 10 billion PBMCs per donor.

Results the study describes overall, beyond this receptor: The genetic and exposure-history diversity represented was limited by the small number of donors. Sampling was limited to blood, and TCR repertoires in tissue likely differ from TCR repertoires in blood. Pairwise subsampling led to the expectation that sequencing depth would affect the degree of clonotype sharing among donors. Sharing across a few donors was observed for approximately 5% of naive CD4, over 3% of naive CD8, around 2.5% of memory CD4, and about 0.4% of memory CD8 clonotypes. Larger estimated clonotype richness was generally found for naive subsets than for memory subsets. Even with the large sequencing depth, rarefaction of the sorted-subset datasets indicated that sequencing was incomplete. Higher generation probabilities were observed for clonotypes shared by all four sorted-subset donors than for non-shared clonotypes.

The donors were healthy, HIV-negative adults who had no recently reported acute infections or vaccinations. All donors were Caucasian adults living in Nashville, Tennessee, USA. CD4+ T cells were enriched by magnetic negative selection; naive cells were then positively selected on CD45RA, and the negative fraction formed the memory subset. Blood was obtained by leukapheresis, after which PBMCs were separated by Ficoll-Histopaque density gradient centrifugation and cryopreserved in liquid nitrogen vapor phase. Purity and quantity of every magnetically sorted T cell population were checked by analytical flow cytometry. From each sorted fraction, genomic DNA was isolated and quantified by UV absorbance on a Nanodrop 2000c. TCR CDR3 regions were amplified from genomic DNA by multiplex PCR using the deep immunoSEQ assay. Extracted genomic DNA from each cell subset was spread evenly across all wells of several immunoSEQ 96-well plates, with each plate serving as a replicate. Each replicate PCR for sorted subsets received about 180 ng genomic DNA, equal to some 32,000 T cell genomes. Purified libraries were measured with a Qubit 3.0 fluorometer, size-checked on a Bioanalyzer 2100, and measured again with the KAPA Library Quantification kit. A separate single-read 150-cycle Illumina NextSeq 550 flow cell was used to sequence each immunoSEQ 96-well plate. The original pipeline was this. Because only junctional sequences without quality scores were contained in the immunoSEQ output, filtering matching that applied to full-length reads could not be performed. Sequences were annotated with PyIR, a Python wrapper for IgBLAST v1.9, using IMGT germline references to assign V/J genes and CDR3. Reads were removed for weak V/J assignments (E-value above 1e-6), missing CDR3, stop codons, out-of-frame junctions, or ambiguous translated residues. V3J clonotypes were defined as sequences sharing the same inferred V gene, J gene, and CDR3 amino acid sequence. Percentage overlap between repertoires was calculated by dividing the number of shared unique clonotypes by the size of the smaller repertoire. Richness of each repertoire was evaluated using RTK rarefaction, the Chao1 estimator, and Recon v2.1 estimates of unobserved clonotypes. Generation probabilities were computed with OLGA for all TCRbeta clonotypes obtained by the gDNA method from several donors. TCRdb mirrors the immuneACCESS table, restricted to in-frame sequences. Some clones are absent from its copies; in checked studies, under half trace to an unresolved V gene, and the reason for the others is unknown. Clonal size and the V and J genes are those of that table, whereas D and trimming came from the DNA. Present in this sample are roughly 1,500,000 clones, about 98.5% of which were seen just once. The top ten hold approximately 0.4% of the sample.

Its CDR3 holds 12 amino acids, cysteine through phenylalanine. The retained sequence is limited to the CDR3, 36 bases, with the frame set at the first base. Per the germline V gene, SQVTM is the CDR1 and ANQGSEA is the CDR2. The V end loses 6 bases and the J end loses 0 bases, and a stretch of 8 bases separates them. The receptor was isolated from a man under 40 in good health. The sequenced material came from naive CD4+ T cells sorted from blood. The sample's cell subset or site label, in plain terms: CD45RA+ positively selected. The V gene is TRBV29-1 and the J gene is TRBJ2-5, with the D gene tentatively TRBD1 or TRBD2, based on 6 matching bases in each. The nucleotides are TGCAGCGTGGGGGGCCACCAAGAGACCCAGTACTTC. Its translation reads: CSVGGHQETQYF.